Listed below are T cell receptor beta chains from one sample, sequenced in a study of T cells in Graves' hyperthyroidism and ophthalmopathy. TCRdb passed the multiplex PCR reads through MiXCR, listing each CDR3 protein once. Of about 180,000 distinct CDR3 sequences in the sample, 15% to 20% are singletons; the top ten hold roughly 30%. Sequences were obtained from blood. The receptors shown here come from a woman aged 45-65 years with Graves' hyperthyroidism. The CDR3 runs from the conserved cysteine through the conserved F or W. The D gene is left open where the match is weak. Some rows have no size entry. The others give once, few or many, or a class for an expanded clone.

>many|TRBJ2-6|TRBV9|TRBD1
CASSVGTGASSGANVLTF
TGTGCCAGCAGCGTAGGTACAGGGGCCTCCTCTGGGGCCAACGTCCTGACTTTC
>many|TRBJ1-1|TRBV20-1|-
CSARDGKAMNTEAFF
TGCAGTGCTAGAGACGGAAAGGCCATGAACACTGAAGCTTTCTTT
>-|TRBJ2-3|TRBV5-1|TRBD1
CASTTGTDRTDTQYF
TGCGCCAGCACGACCGGGACAGACCGCACAGATACGCAGTATTTT
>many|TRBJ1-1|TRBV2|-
CASSGESLAGTEAFF
TGTGCCAGCAGTGGAGAAAGCTTGGCGGGCACTGAAGCTTTCTTT
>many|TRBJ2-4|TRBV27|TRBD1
CASSKDRVGSIQYF
TGTGCCAGCAGCAAAGACAGGGTTGGTAGCATTCAGTACTTC
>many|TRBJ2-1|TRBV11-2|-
CASTSLPTDEQFF
TGTGCCAGCACCAGCTTGCCGACAGATGAGCAGTTCTTC
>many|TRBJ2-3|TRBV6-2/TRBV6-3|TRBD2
CASSYRFTSVIRTDTQYF
TGTGCCAGCAGTTACCGATTTACTAGCGTGATTCGCACAGATACGCAGTATTTT
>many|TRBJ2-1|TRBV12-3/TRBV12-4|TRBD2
CASSLNRGVSGGDNEQFF
TGTGCCAGCAGTTTAAATAGAGGGGTTAGCGGGGGGGACAATGAGCAGTTCTTC
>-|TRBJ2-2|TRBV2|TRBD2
CATGTSGTGGTGELFF
TGTGCCACGGGGACTAGCGGAACCGGTGGCACCGGGGAGCTGTTTTTT
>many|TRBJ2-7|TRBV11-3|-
CASSLGDYEQYF
TGTGCCAGCAGCCTGGGGGACTACGAGCAGTACTTC
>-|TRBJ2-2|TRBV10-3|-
CAISEGIQTGELFF
TGTGCCATCAGTGAGGGGATCCAAACCGGGGAGCTGTTTTTT
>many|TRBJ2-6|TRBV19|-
CASSIQSSGANVLTF
TGTGCCAGTAGTATTCAGAGCTCTGGGGCCAACGTCCTGACTTTC
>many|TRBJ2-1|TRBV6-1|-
CASSRTGGLGGNEQFF
TGTGCCAGCAGCCGGACAGGCGGGTTGGGGGGGAATGAGCAGTTCTTC
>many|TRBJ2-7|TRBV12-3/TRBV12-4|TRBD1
CASSGTGGYEQYF
TGTGCCAGCTCCGGGACAGGCGGATACGAGCAGTACTTC